This TCR beta chain was retrieved from a study of blood T cell repertoires in COVID-19 (TCRdb year 2020). For the study in its entirety: Samples from collaborators originated in the United States, Italy and Spain and spanned both the acute and convalescent phases of COVID-19. The prospective study material was composed of cDNA or gDNA derived from T cells, B-cell-depleted T cells, or PBMCs. The dataset comprised deeply sampled blood TCRbeta repertoires from subjects exposed to, actively infected with, or recovered from COVID-19. The repertoires were released in a freely available public database intended as a resource for research on the immune response to SARS-CoV-2. The samples were drawn from two sources: the first 160 participants of the ongoing ImmuneRACE study, and about 1,300 subjects contributed by 6 global collaborators. Nearly every sample came with metadata listing a de-identified subject ID, COVID-19 status, age in years and sex. Where HLA class I and class II types were available, the types were taken from metadata supplied by the sample provider, not from assay-based typing.

TCRbeta CDR3 regions were amplified from genomic DNA using the immunoSEQ Assay, a bias-controlled multiplex PCR. The source study handled its data this way. Nucleated cell counts per sample were estimated from amplification of reference gene primers within the assay. Sequence reads were collapsed and filtered to measure the absolute abundance of every unique TCRbeta CDR3 rearrangement. For each sample, productive Simpson clonality was calculated as the square root of Simpson's diversity index over productive rearrangements. TCRdb provides this immuneACCESS table in a form limited to in-frame rearrangements. Some clones are lacking; in checked studies, under half of them reflect an unresolved V gene, and why the rest are absent is not known. V and J calls and clone size are copied from that table; D and trimming were computed from the DNA. The table for this sample lists under 200,000 clones; 80% to 90% of them were counted only once. 10% of the sample is in the top ten clones.

Turning to this clone: There is no known antigen for this receptor. No quality values exist for individual bases; no much larger clone is one base distant.

One collaborating source in Seattle enrolled patients during active infection and followed them longitudinally through the course of disease. Collaborating institutions collected whole blood in K2EDTA tubes following their own protocols. For TCRbeta analysis, collaborators shipped samples in one of three forms: frozen whole blood, isolated PBMCs, or DNA extracted from either of those sample types. What the work shows at the level of the full study, not this receptor alone: The amount of clinical and demographic metadata varied by source and participant and was provided uncurated.

The CDR3 holds 18 amino acids from the cysteine to the phenylalanine. The entry retains the CDR3 DNA only, 54 bases that are in frame from base 1. CDR1 is given as SSHAT and CDR2 as FNYEAQ, both from the germline V gene (reference sequence). Between the V and J ends, shortened by 6 bases and 0 bases respectively, the junction contains 23 bases. Input material: peripheral blood. The TCR comes from a woman aged 70-85 years with COVID-19, enrolled during active disease. The V gene is TRBV7-7 and the J gene is TRBJ1-1, with TRBD1 tentatively as D gene (6 bases match). The bases read TGTGCCAGCAGTCGTACCGGACAGCTGATCCCTATGAACACTGAAGCTTTCTTT. Protein translation: CASSRTGQLIPMNTEAFF.